A selection of T cell receptor beta chains follows, all from one sample in a study of vaccination effects on CD4 cells after COVID-19. Sequencing was performed with immunoSEQ multiplex PCR; in TCRdb, only in-frame clones are kept and a portion is missing. In the table there are some 30,000 clones, roughly 63% of which are singletons. The antigens of these receptors remain unknown. Sample: CD4+ T cells from PBMCs cultured with SARS-CoV-2 spike peptides, taken after COVID-19 vaccination. The receptors shown here come from a human donor who received a COVID-19 vaccine. Both conserved end residues are part of each CDR3.

j_gene,v_gene,CDR3aa
TRBJ1-2,TRBV19,CASSFSGRGYTF
TRBJ2-5,TRBV29-1,CSAGARLAAGETQYF
TRBJ1-5,TRBV19,CASSSFAGTRLNQPQHF
TRBJ2-1,TRBV10-3,CAIKAQRGYNEQFF
TRBJ1-2,TRBV20-1,CSASTGPYGYTF
TRBJ2-1,TRBV10-3,CAISGGLAGVGDNEQFF
TRBJ2-3,TRBV6-1,CASSELAGGPDTQYF
TRBJ1-1,TRBV5-6,CASVRARVDTEAFF
TRBJ2-3,TRBV3-1/TRBV3-2,CASSPTTTGDTQYF
TRBJ1-2,TRBV5-5,CASSDPGTEDIYGYTF
TRBJ2-5,TRBV29-1,CSVFFWGGETQYF
TRBJ1-3,TRBV11-2,CASSSSRGRGNTIYF
TRBJ2-5,TRBV5-5,CASSLEVEGETQYF
TRBJ1-5,TRBV5-6,CASSLGGGNQPQHF
TRBJ2-7,TRBV24-1,CATSAGLAAQEQYF
TRBJ2-1,TRBV11-2,CASSLGYFNEQFF
TRBJ1-4,TRBV6-5,CASSRDRERLFF
TRBJ2-7,TRBV23-1,CASSPGGEAYEQYF
TRBJ2-5,TRBV6-5,CASSFSRGGETQYF
TRBJ2-5,TRBV18,CASSPDRNEETQYF
TRBJ2-7,TRBV7-2,CASSPLAFYEQYF
TRBJ1-2,TRBV28,CASRRGEGGYTF
TRBJ1-2,TRBV7-9,CASSASGGAYGYTF
TRBJ2-7,TRBV7-9,CASSSGRAYEQYF
TRBJ1-1,TRBV11-2,CASSLGRVAEAFF
TRBJ1-2,TRBV24-1,CATSGNSFYGYTF
TRBJ2-3,TRBV5-1,CASSLVASGRGTDTQYF
TRBJ2-3,TRBV30,CAWNRDRDLIVDTQYF
TRBJ1-1,TRBV29-1,CSVGYRGLGGTEAFF
TRBJ2-1,TRBV19,CASSISIRAPYNEQFF
TRBJ1-1,TRBV18,CASSPRDGNTEAFF
TRBJ1-2,TRBV7-9,CASSVDRGDGYTF
TRBJ2-7,TRBV7-8,CASSFLREVPYEQYF
TRBJ2-7,TRBV3-1/TRBV3-2,CASSREGGVYEQYF
TRBJ2-7,TRBV6-1,CASSDLGQGIYEQYF
TRBJ2-7,TRBV7-9,CASSLGGIYEQYF
TRBJ2-1,TRBV3-1/TRBV3-2,CASSQEFSRGEQFF
TRBJ2-3,TRBV5-1,CASSPLRSGGTDTQYF
TRBJ1-1,TRBV6-5,CASRVSPHTEAFF
TRBJ1-2,TRBV19,CASTRGGAGGGYTF
TRBJ2-2,TRBV5-4,CASSKGVMDTGELFF
TRBJ2-7,TRBV5-4,CASSPGTSGAYSYEQYF
TRBJ1-1,TRBV25-1,CASSGLTGNTEAFF
TRBJ1-2,TRBV18,CASSRDREDYGYTF
TRBJ1-3,TRBV19,CASSILSGNTIYF
TRBJ2-3,TRBV4-2,CASSQPYPGTSGTDTQYF
TRBJ2-5,TRBV18,CASSPGNQETQYF
TRBJ2-3,TRBV9,CASSVARIAGGTDTQYF
TRBJ1-1,TRBV9,CASSVGPGTNTEAFF
TRBJ2-2,TRBV6-5,CASKGRGLDVGELFF
TRBJ2-1,TRBV1,CTSSQDPERGGSYNEQFF
TRBJ2-2,TRBV19,CASRRDRDFGELFF
TRBJ2-1,TRBV10-3,CASSHEQAGTKNEQFF
TRBJ1-2,TRBV1,CTSSPFRYGYTF
TRBJ1-6,TRBV4-1,CASSHPRTVPSYNSPLHF
TRBJ2-5,TRBV5-4,CASSSATGGGETQYF
TRBJ1-1,TRBV12-3/TRBV12-4,CASTHRGNTEAFF
TRBJ1-4,TRBV6-5,CASSYSGHTNEKLFF
TRBJ2-1,TRBV9,CASSVGTSGVYEQFF